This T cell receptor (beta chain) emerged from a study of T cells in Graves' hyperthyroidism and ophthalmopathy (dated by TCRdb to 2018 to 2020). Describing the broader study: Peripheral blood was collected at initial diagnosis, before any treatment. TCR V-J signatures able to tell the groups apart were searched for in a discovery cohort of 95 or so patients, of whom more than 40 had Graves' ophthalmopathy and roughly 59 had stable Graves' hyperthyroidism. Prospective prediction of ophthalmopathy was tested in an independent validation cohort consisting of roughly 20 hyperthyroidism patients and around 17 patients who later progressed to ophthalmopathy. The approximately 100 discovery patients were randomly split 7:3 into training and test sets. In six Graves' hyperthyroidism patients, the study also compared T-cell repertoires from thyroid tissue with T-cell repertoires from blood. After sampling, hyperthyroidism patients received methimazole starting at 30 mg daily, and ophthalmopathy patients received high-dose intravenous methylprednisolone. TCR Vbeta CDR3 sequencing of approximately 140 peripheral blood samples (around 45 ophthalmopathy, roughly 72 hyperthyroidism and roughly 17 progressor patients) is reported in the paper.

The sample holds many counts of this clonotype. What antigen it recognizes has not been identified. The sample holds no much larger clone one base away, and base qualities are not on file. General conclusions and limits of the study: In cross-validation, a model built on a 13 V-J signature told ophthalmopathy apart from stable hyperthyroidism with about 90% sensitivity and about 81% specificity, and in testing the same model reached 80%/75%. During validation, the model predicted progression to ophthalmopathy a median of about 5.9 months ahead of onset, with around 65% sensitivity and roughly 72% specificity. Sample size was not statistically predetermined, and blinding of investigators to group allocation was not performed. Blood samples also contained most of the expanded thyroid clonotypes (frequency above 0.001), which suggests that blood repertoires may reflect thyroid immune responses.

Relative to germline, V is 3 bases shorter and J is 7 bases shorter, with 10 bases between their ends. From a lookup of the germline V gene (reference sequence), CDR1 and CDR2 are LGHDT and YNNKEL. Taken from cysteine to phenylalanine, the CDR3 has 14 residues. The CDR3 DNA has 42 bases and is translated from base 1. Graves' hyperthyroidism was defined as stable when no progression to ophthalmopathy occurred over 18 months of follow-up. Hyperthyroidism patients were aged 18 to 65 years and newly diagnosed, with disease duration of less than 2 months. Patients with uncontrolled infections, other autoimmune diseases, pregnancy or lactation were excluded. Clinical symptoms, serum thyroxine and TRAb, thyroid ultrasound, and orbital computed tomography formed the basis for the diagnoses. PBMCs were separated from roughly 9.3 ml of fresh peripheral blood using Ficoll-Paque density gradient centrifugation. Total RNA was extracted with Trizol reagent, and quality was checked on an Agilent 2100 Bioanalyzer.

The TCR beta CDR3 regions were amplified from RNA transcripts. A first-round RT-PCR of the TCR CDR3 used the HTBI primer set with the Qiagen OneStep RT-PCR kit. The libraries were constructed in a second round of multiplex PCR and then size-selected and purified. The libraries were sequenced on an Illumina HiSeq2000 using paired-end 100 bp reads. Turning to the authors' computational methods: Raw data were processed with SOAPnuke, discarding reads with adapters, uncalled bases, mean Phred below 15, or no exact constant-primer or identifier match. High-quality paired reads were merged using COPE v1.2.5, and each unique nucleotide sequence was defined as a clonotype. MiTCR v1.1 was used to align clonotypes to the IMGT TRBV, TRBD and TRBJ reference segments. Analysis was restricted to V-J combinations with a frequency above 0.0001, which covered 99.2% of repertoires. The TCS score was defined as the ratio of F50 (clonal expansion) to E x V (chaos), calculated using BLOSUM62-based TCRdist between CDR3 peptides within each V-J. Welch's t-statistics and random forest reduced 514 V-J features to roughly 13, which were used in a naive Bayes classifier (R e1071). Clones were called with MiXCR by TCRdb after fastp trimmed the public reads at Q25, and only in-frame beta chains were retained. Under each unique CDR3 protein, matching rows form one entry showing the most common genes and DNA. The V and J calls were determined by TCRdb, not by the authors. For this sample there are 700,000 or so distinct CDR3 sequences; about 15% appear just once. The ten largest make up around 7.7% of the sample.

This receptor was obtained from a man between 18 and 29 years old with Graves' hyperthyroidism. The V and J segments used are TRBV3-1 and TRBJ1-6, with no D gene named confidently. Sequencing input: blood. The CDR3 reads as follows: CASSQSLLNSPLHF. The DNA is TGTGCCAGCAGCCAGTCACTGTTGAATTCACCCCTCCACTTT.